One and the same sample provided the 22 T cell receptor beta chains below, sequenced in a study of blood T cell repertoires in COVID-19. Profiled with immunoSEQ multiplex PCR; TCRdb holds only in-frame clones, not every one. Counted here are some 200,000 clones, around 85% occurring once; the ten biggest clones make up roughly 0.91%. The sequenced sample consisted of peripheral blood. The receptors were sampled from a man aged 60 to 75 with COVID-19, enrolled during active disease.

This chain uses TRBV18 with TRBJ1-1; D remains unclear. V dropped 2 bases and J dropped 7 bases, with 8 bases sitting between them. The CDR3 has 12 residues. Germline V gene sequence: CDR1 KGHSH, CDR2 LQKENI. The CDR3 region is CASSPGALEAFF. CDR3 in DNA: TGTGCCAGCTCACCAGGAGCACTTGAAGCTTTCTTT.

This clone came up once. V and J are TRBV6-1 and TRBJ2-2; 7 nucleotides match TRBD1. V was pared by 3 bases and J by 1 base, with 5 bases of the junction left unmatched. Germline V gene data show CDR1 as MNHNS and CDR2 as SASEGT. The CDR3 runs 16 residues. CDR3 protein: CASSEKGARNTGELFF. DNA of the CDR3: TGTGCCAGCAGTGAGAAGGGGGCGAGGAACACCGGGGAGCTGTTTTTT.

The J gene is TRBJ1-2, the V gene TRBV5-6; D is uncertain. CDR1 and CDR2 (germline): SGHDT, YYEEEE. The CDR3 has 13 amino acids. Trimming cost V 4 bases and J 5 bases, with 12 bases left between them. This CDR3 is CASSIGGRYGYTF. CDR3 bases: TGTGCCAGCAGCATTGGCGGGCGGTATGGCTACACCTTC.

CDR3 sequence reads: CASAGQGYTEAFF. In nucleotides, the CDR3 is TGTGCCAGCGCGGGACAGGGTTACACTGAAGCTTTCTTT. V usage is TRBV28 and J usage is TRBJ1-1; 9 bases fit TRBD1. The CDR3 extends over 13 amino acids. Germline V gives CDR1 MDHEN, CDR2 SYDVKM. V lost 8 bases, J lost 3 bases, and 4 bases stayed unmatched.

The rearrangement joins TRBV6-5 to TRBJ1-1; possibly TRBD1 for D (6 bases). V lost 6 bases to trimming and J lost 7 bases, with 15 bases between them. This CDR3 has 13 residues. The germline V gene encodes CDR1 MNHEY and CDR2 SVGAGI. The CDR3 region has the DNA TGTGCCAGCAGCCCCGGCGGGGGCCTTGAAGCTTTCTTT. It is translated as CASSPGGGLEAFF.

J is TRBJ1-6 and V is TRBV4-1; no definite D call. Germline V gives CDR1 MGHRA, CDR2 YSYEKL. Trimming left V 2 bases short and J 3 bases short, with 11 bases between. The CDR3 contains 16 residues. DNA of the CDR3: TGCGCCAGCAGCCAACCCCCACAGTTCTATAATTCACCCCTCCACTTT. It codes for CASSQPPQFYNSPLHF.

The rearrangement joins TRBV9 to TRBJ1-1; 7 bases line up with TRBD1. The ends lost 2 bases at V and 4 bases at J; junction bases unmatched: 5. The CDR3 sequence is 14 residues long. CDR1 SGDLS and CDR2 YYNGEE come from the germline V gene. The CDR3 region is CASSVGQVFTEAFF. CDR3 nucleotide sequence: TGTGCCAGCAGCGTCGGACAGGTTTTCACTGAAGCTTTCTTT.

The chain combines TRBV5-1 with TRBJ2-2, with no clear D. The V gene lost 5 bases and the J gene lost 5 bases, with 13 bases spanning the gap. The CDR3 loop spans 14 amino acids. Germline values: CDR1 SGHRS, CDR2 YFSETQ. CDR3 nucleotide sequence: TGCGCCAGCAGGATGTCGCGGCATACCGGGGAGCTGTTTTTT. Protein product: CASRMSRHTGELFF.

This chain links TRBV2 with TRBJ2-1, with TRBD2 matching over 13 bases. With 10 bases clipped from V and 9 bases from J, the junction kept 15 bases outside the gene matches. The CDR3 extends over 16 amino acids. In germline, CDR1 is SNHLY, CDR2 FYNNEI. The CDR3 loop reads CATIRWGTSGTFEQFF. In DNA, the CDR3 is TGTGCCACCATTCGTTGGGGGACTAGCGGGACTTTTGAGCAGTTCTTC.

The chain couples TRBV9 to TRBJ2-5; TRBD1 agrees at 7 bases. CDR3 length: 16 amino acids. Unmatched junction bases numbered 10, after V lost 3 bases and J lost 2 bases. Germline V gene data show CDR1 as SGDLS and CDR2 as YYNGEE. CDR3 coding DNA: TGTGCCAGCAGCGCCGGGACAGAGGGGATTCAAGAGACCCAGTACTTC. This gives the protein CASSAGTEGIQETQYF. Complete variable domain (other parts from reference TRBV9 and TRBJ2-5): DSGVTQTPKHLITATGQRVTLRCSPRSGDLSVYWYQQSLDQGLQFLIQYYNGEERAKGNILERFSAQQFPDLHSELNLSSLELGDSALYFCASSAGTEGIQETQYFGPGTRLLVL.

The chain carries TRBV30 and TRBJ1-6; TRBD1 is a possible D gene (5 bases). Looked up from germline, CDR1 is GTSNPN and CDR2 is SVGIG (reference sequence). The germline V and J ends were trimmed by 5 bases and 5 bases, with 10 bases remaining between them. CDR3 length: 13 amino acids. This CDR3 is CAWAGGNNSPLHF. The CDR3 coding sequence is TGTGCCTGGGCGGGGGGAAATAATTCACCCCTCCACTTT.

The rearrangement joins TRBV24-1 to TRBJ2-5; D remains ambiguous. This CDR3 has 15 amino acids. In germline, CDR1 is KGHDR, CDR2 SFDVKD. Trimming took 2 bases from V and 3 from J, leaving 12 bases between them. CDR3 loop: CATSDSRRIEETQYF. The CDR3, as DNA: TGTGCCACCAGTGATTCCCGGCGGATCGAAGAGACCCAGTACTTC.

J is TRBJ1-2 and V is TRBV6-2 or TRBV6-3; a weak D match, TRBD1 (5 bases). Per the germline V gene, CDR1 is MNHEY and CDR2 is SVGEGT. This CDR3 contains 14 residues. Trimming cost V 2 bases and J 4 bases, with 11 bases left between them. The DNA for the CDR3 is TGTGCCAGCAGTTACCACCAGGGAGGCTATGGCTACACCTTC. This translates into CASSYHQGGYGYTF.

The J gene is TRBJ1-1, the V gene TRBV18; D is uncertain. The V end was cut by 4 bases, the J end by 1 base, with 7 bases between. This CDR3 has 13 residues. From germline, CDR1 is KGHSH and CDR2 LQKENI. Here the CDR3 reads CASSQRQNTEAFF. The CDR3 DNA reads as TGTGCCAGCTCACAGAGACAGAACACTGAAGCTTTCTTT.

This clone turned up a few times. The V and J genes are TRBV4-2 and TRBJ1-1; D is uncertain. This CDR3 has 15 amino acids. V gave up 3 bases and J gave up 8 bases, with 19 bases separating them. CDR1 is LGHNA and CDR2 is YNFKEQ in the germline V gene. The CDR3 nucleotides read TGTGCCAGCAGCCATCCTCACTCGGATGAGGGAGAAGCTTTCTTT. Translating it yields CASSHPHSDEGEAFF.

This clone was seen a handful of times. The CDR3 DNA follows: TGTGCCAGCAGCCCCTGGACAGGGGACCGCTACACCTTC. This gives the protein CASSPWTGDRYTF. The chain employs TRBV27 and TRBJ1-2; 9 bases match TRBD1. Germline V gene sequence: CDR1 MNHEY, CDR2 SMNVEV (reference sequence). The CDR3 sequence is 13 residues long. V was pared by 6 bases and J by 9 bases, with 8 bases of the junction left unmatched.

The chain joins TRBV13 to TRBJ1-5; a weak D match, TRBD1 (5 bases). Germline V gene sequence: CDR1 PRHDT, CDR2 FYEKMQ (reference sequence). V dropped 4 bases and J dropped 4 bases, with 17 bases sitting between them. The CDR3 covers 16 residues. This CDR3 is CASSSPGGGANQPQHF. In nucleotides, the CDR3 is TGTGCCAGCAGCTCCCCTGGGGGAGGGGCGAATCAGCCCCAGCATTTT.

Regarding this clone: A read error is likely, as this CDR3 ends without the conserved phenylalanine or tryptophan. The limits of the CDR3 on the DNA are not certain, so only TCRdb's listed CDR3 is given. The rearrangement uses TRBV19 and TRBJ2-6; whether TRBD2, the table's D call, matches the DNA was not checked. The CDR3 contains 12 residues when both ends are counted. Germline V gene data show CDR1 as LNHDA and CDR2 as SQIVND (reference sequence). This chain's CDR3 is CASSIGGLACRG.

The V and J genes are TRBV2 and TRBJ2-2; 8 bases line up with TRBD1. The CDR3 runs 16 residues. Trimming removed 6 bases from V and 5 bases from J; junction bases left unmatched: 11. The germline gives CDR1 SNHLY, CDR2 FYNNEI. The CDR3 sequence is CASRPGQGGRTGELFF. The CDR3 DNA reads as TGTGCCAGCAGACCAGGACAGGGAGGAAGAACCGGGGAGCTGTTTTTT.

The chain joins TRBV5-8 to TRBJ1-1; D gene ambiguous. The V end was cut by 0 bases, the J end by 4 bases, with 10 bases between. The CDR3 covers 14 residues. Germline V gives CDR1 SGHTS, CDR2 YDEGEE. The DNA of the CDR3 is TGTGCCAGCAGCTTGGGGGGTGGAGGCACTGAAGCTTTCTTT. It encodes CASSLGGGGTEAFF.

The chain has TRBV7-8 and TRBJ1-4; D is perhaps TRBD1 (6 bases). The germline gives CDR1 SGHVS, CDR2 FQNEAQ. The CDR3 is 14 amino acids. Trimming took off 0 bases at V and 7 bases at J, with 9 bases between the two ends. The CDR3, as DNA: TGTGCCAGCAGCTTAGCTGTCAGGGGTGAAAAACTGTTTTTT. This sequence encodes CASSLAVRGEKLFF.

This clone was found a few times. The chain joins TRBV4-1 to TRBJ1-1; 7 bases agree with TRBD1. The CDR3 contains 13 residues. V shed 4 bases and J 9 bases; nucleotides not matched to a gene: 8. CDR1 and CDR2 (germline): MGHRA, YSYEKL. CDR3 sequence: CASSPLVTGQAFF. The CDR3 nucleotides read TGCGCCAGCAGCCCCTTAGTGACAGGGCAAGCTTTCTTT.